This T cell receptor beta chain was documented in a study of PD-1 blockade in classical Hodgkin lymphoma. The germline V gene has CDR1 MNHEY and CDR2 SVGAGI. The CDR3 covers 15 residues. Trimming took off 2 bases at V and 1 base at J, with 11 bases between the two ends. Sequenced by immunoSEQ multiplex PCR; TCRdb stores in-frame clones only, minus some. The sample has 130,000 to 150,000 clones; under 85% are singletons. About this clone: What it binds is not known.

Study conclusions and caveats: Why repertoires differed is undefined; disease activity or prior therapy possibly contributed. Relative to healthy donors, newly diagnosed patients reportedly had lower baseline TCR diversity, which was reported as lower still in relapsed/refractory patients. Before treatment, complete responders showed about the same diversity as newly diagnosed patients.

Each patient relapsed following autologous stem cell transplantation, and prior brentuximab vedotin exposure differed. Best response was recorded as complete response, partial response or progressive disease. The chain recombines TRBV6-5 with TRBJ1-1; no reliable D call. The clonotype was recovered from a human donor with classical Hodgkin lymphoma. The material was peripheral blood mononuclear cells (PBMCs), obtained before the second cycle of nivolumab. Here the CDR3 DNA reads TGTGCCAGCAGTTACAACATACGGAGGAACACTGAAGCTTTCTTT. Its protein is CASSYNIRRNTEAFF.